The sequence of this T cell receptor beta chain was determined in a study of siplizumab effects on memory and regulatory T cells. The study's findings and limits: There appeared to be greater diversity in naive T cells than in memory cells, and naive T cells seemed major contributors to the alloresponse.

Assay: immunoSEQ multiplex PCR; the TCRdb copy retains only in-frame clones and omits some. The repertoire holds 95,000 to 130,000 clones, with about 94% as singletons. Between the trimmed V and J ends, which lost 4 bases and 1 base, there was a span of 5 bases. The CDR3 has 12 residues. The germline V gene encodes CDR1 SGHRS and CDR2 YFSETQ. About this clone itself: Its antigen is still unknown.

The chain couples TRBV5-1 to TRBJ2-5; D not certain. Material for sequencing was non-Treg CD4+ T cells sorted from blood. The receptor was derived from a human donor in good health. The CDR3 nucleotides are TGCGCCAGCAGCAGGGCCCAAGAGACCCAGTACTTC. Residues: CASSRAQETQYF.